This is a list of T cell receptor beta chains from one sample in a study of shared clonotypes between healthy human individuals. This table comes from immunoSEQ multiplex PCR, and its TCRdb copy is limited to in-frame clones, with some not included. The table lists around 1.4 million clones, about 98.5% of them singletons. What was sequenced was naive CD4+ T cells sorted from blood. Source of these receptors: a man aged 30-40 years in good health. CDR3s include the opening cysteine and the closing phenylalanine or tryptophan. The order of the fields is clone size, J gene, V gene, D gene, CDR3 DNA, CDR3 protein. A D gene is named only where the DNA matches it firmly. The size field is filled for only some rows; it gives once, few, many or a size class.

>-|TRBJ2-1|TRBV2|-
TGTGCCAGCAGTCGGGGGATCGATGAGCAGTTCTTC
CASSRGIDEQFF
>-|TRBJ1-2|TRBV28|-
TGTGCCAGCATCCAAGGACACGCGAACTATGGCTACACCTTC
CASIQGHANYGYTF
>-|TRBJ2-7|TRBV30|TRBD2
TGTGCCTGGAGCGGAGCGGGAGTTTCATACTACGAGCAGTACTTC
CAWSGAGVSYYEQYF
>-|TRBJ1-2|TRBV6-4|-
TGTGCCAGCAGTGAAGCGGACGGCTATGGCTACACCTTC
CASSEADGYGYTF
>-|TRBJ2-7|TRBV7-3|TRBD1
TGTGCCAGCAGCCCCGACAGGGGGATATTCTACGAGCAGTACTTC
CASSPDRGIFYEQYF
>-|TRBJ2-7|TRBV28|-
TGTGCCAGCCCCCCAGCCAGGGGCGGAATGGGGTACGAGCAGTACTTC
CASPPARGGMGYEQYF
>-|TRBJ1-2|TRBV15|-
TGTGCCACCAGGATACCTACTGGGGGGACTACGGGCTACACCTTC
CATRIPTGGTTGYTF
>-|TRBJ1-2|TRBV7-8|-
TGTGCCAGCAGCTTAGGGTCCATTGGGTACAGCGACTTC
CASSLGSIGYSDF
>once|TRBJ2-4|TRBV18|-
TGTGCCAGCTCACCAACCACAATTCATGGGACCCTAGCCAAAAACATTCAGTACTTC
CASSPTTIHGTLAKNIQYF
>-|TRBJ2-3|TRBV11-2|-
TGTGCCAGCAGCTTAGATTGTCCCAGACTAAGCACAGATACGCAGTATTTT
CASSLDCPRLSTDTQYF
>-|TRBJ2-7|TRBV29-1|-
TGCAGCGTCGTTTTTGGCCGGGGCGGGAAGACCTACGAGCAGTACTTC
CSVVFGRGGKTYEQYF
>-|TRBJ2-7|TRBV11-3|TRBD1
TGTGCCAGCAGCTTGTCCGGACAGGGGGCCTACGAGCAGTACTTC
CASSLSGQGAYEQYF
>-|TRBJ1-3|TRBV18|-
TGTGCCAGCTCACCCAGACAGGTCACTGGAAACACCATATATTTT
CASSPRQVTGNTIYF
>-|TRBJ2-3|TRBV5-1|TRBD2
TGCGCCAGCAGCGAAGGACTAGCGGCTAGCACAGATACGCAGTATTTT
CASSEGLAASTDTQYF
>-|TRBJ2-3|TRBV27|-
TGTGCCAGCAGTCCGAGGGGAGATACGCAGTATTTT
CASSPRGDTQYF
>once|TRBJ2-7|TRBV5-1|-
TGCGCCAGCAGCTCGAACCCACAGGGAACGGGCTACGAGCAGTACTTC
CASSSNPQGTGYEQYF
>-|TRBJ1-1|TRBV9|-
TGTGCCAGCGGGTTTACCACAGACACTGAAGCTTTCTTT
CASGFTTDTEAFF
>-|TRBJ2-3|TRBV7-9|-
TGTGCCAGCGGGGTATTCAGCACAGATACGCAGTATTTT
CASGVFSTDTQYF
>-|TRBJ2-3|TRBV25-1|-
TGTGCCAGCAGTGACCTAACGGCAGATACGCAGTATTTT
CASSDLTADTQYF
>-|TRBJ2-3|TRBV7-9|TRBD1
TGTGCCAGCAGCTCGACAGGGGGAAACACAGATACGCAGTATTTT
CASSSTGGNTDTQYF
>-|TRBJ2-2|TRBV7-7|-
TGTGCTAGCAGCTTAGCCAGTGCGTCCGGAAAGCTGTTTTTT
CASSLASASGKLFF
>-|TRBJ2-3|TRBV5-4|TRBD2
TGTGCCAGCAGCTTGGGACTAGCGGGAATAGATACGCAGTATTTT
CASSLGLAGIDTQYF
>-|TRBJ2-2|TRBV7-2|TRBD1
TGTGCCAGCAGCCCCTTGAGGGGGCTGGGCACCGGGGAGCTGTTTTTT
CASSPLRGLGTGELFF
>-|TRBJ2-7|TRBV18|TRBD1
TGTGCCAGCTCACCTACGGGCCTACAGGGGGACGAGCAGTACTTC
CASSPTGLQGDEQYF
>-|TRBJ2-7|TRBV5-4|-
TGTGCCAGCAGCTTGGGTGGCAGGCGGTCCTACGAGCAGTACTTC
CASSLGGRRSYEQYF
>-|TRBJ1-1|TRBV5-6|-
TGTGCCAGCAGCTTGACAACTGAAGCTTTCTTT
CASSLTTEAFF
>-|TRBJ1-2|TRBV19|-
TGTGCCAGTATCAGGCCCGGCCCCGAGGGCTATGGCTACACCTTC
CASIRPGPEGYGYTF
>-|TRBJ2-1|TRBV11-2|TRBD2
TGTGCCAGCAGCTCACCTAGCGGGAGGGCTTCCTACAATGAGCAGTTCTTC
CASSSPSGRASYNEQFF
>-|TRBJ2-1|TRBV5-1|TRBD2
TGCGCCAGCAGTCCCGGGACTAGCGGAATCTACAATGAGCAGTTCTTC
CASSPGTSGIYNEQFF
>-|TRBJ1-2|TRBV28|-
TGTGCCAGCAGTTTACGGGGTATCCCTAACTATGGCTACACCTTC
CASSLRGIPNYGYTF
>-|TRBJ1-2|TRBV5-1|TRBD1
TGCGCCAGCAGCGATGGACAGGGAACACCTAACTATGGCTACACCTTC
CASSDGQGTPNYGYTF
>-|TRBJ1-2|TRBV6-1|-
TGTGCCAGCAGTGAATGGCCGACCTATGGCTACACCTTC
CASSEWPTYGYTF
>once|TRBJ1-2|TRBV11-2|-
TGTGCCAGCAGCTTAGGGCCGGGAGCTCAGACCTATGGCTACACCTTC
CASSLGPGAQTYGYTF